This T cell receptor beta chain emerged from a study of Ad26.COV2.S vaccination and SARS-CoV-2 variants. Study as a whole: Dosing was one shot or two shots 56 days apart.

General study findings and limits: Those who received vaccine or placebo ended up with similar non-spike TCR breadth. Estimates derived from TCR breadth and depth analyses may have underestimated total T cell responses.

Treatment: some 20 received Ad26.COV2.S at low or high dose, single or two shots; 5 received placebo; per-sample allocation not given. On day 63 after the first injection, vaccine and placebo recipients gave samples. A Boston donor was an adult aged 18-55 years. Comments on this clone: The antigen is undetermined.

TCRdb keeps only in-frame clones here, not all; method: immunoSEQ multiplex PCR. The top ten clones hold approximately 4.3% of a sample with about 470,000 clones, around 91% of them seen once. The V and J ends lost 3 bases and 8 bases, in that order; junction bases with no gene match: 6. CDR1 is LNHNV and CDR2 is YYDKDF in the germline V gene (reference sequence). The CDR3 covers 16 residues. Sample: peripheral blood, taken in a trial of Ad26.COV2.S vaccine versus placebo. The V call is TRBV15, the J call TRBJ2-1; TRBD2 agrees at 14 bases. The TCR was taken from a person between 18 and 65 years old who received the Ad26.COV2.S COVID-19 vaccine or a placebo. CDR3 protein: CATSRPTSGRGYEQFF. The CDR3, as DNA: TGTGCCACCAGCAGGCCGACTAGCGGGAGGGGTTATGAGCAGTTCTTC.